A selection of T cell receptor beta chains follows, all from one sample in a study of cytomegalovirus exposure and HLA in healthy donors. The table came from immunoSEQ multiplex PCR; TCRdb's copy has only in-frame clones and leaves some out. The sample lists about 140,000 clones, roughly 90% occurring once. Sequenced: PBMCs. These receptors were collected from a woman in her thirties or forties in good health and CMV-seronegative. Both conserved end residues are part of each CDR3. A D gene is named only where the DNA matches it firmly. Expanded clones get a size class; other rows say once, few or many, or leave the size out.

cdr3_aa cdr3_nt j_call clone_size v_call d_call
CASSESVGSYEQYF TGCGCCAGCAGTGAGTCGGTCGGGTCCTACGAGCAGTACTTC TRBJ2-7 - TRBV10-1 -
CASSFPSNVAGELFF TGTGCCAGCAGCTTCCCGAGTAATGTGGCCGGGGAGCTGTTTTTT TRBJ2-2 - TRBV7-8 -
CASSLAAGTNEKLFF TGCGCCAGCAGCTTGGCGGCAGGGACTAATGAAAAACTGTTTTTT TRBJ1-4 - TRBV5-1 -
CATHTGSDGETQYF TGCGCCACCCATACGGGTTCCGATGGGGAGACCCAGTACTTC TRBJ2-5 - TRBV5-1 -
CATGGDGELFF TGTGCCACGGGAGGGGATGGGGAGCTGTTTTTT TRBJ2-2 - TRBV6-1 TRBD2
CASSFFGGRPPDTQYF TGCGCCAGCAGCTTTTTTGGCGGGAGACCCCCAGATACGCAGTATTTT TRBJ2-3 - TRBV5-1 TRBD2
CASSLPSYEQYF TGTGCCAGCAGCCTTCCCTCCTACGAGCAGTACTTC TRBJ2-7 - TRBV7-9 -
CARTAGQGNEKLFF TGCGCCAGAACCGCTGGACAGGGGAATGAAAAACTGTTTTTT TRBJ1-4 - TRBV5-1 TRBD1
CASKGASTDTQYF TGTGCCAGCAAGGGGGCGAGCACAGATACGCAGTATTTT TRBJ2-3 - TRBV28 TRBD1
CASSRRGRNYEQYF TGTGCCAGTAGTAGACGTGGGAGAAACTACGAGCAGTACTTC TRBJ2-7 - TRBV19 -
CASSRLTGSGSETQYF TGTGCCAGCAGCCGACTGACAGGGTCGGGATCGGAGACCCAGTACTTC TRBJ2-5 - TRBV13 TRBD1
CASRPSGTGGYIQYF TGTGCCAGCAGACCTTCCGGGACAGGGGGGTACATTCAGTACTTC TRBJ2-4 - TRBV2 TRBD1
CASSEAGRGYRDEQFF TGTGCCAGCAGTGAAGCGGGGCGGGGCTATAGGGATGAGCAGTTCTTC TRBJ2-1 - TRBV6-1 -
CASSTQGTSGRSDTQYF TGTGCCAGTAGTACCCAGGGGACTAGCGGGAGATCCGATACGCAGTATTTT TRBJ2-3 - TRBV19 TRBD2
CASSGLGGSYNEQFF TGTGCCAGCAGCGGACTCGGGGGTAGCTACAATGAGCAGTTCTTC TRBJ2-1 - TRBV7-3 -
CASSPRQGMGNTEAFF TGCGCCAGCAGCCCTCGACAGGGAATGGGCAACACTGAAGCTTTCTTT TRBJ1-1 - TRBV5-1 TRBD1
CASSLGQYNEQFF TGTGCTAGCAGCTTGGGCCAATACAATGAGCAGTTCTTC TRBJ2-1 - TRBV7-7 -
CSSSRKELNTEAFF TGTTCCAGCAGCCGAAAGGAGTTGAACACTGAAGCTTTCTTT TRBJ1-1 - TRBV7-9 -
CASSEQGSTYEQYF TGTGCCAGCAGTGAACAGGGCAGTACCTACGAGCAGTACTTC TRBJ2-7 - TRBV2 -
CASSRTSGTYEQYF TGTGCCAGCAGTCGGACTAGCGGGACCTACGAGCAGTACTTC TRBJ2-7 once TRBV6-5 TRBD2
CASRAGLAGGGAQYF TGTGCCAGCAGGGCGGGACTAGCGGGAGGAGGGGCGCAGTATTTT TRBJ2-3 - TRBV6-6 TRBD2
CASSLVPGQYEQYF TGTGCCAGCAGCTTGGTTCCAGGACAATACGAGCAGTACTTC TRBJ2-7 - TRBV5-4 -
CASSSVGGGTEAFF TGTGCCAGCAGCTCCGTGGGAGGGGGAACTGAAGCTTTCTTT TRBJ1-1 few TRBV11-3 -